The entry below describes one T cell receptor (beta chain). The antigen is unknown. Profiled with immunoSEQ multiplex PCR; TCRdb holds only in-frame clones, not every one. The sample holds 60,000 to 95,000 clones, less than 85% seen once. CDR3 length: 16 amino acids. V was cut by 4 bases and J by 0 bases, with 13 bases left in between. Germline assignment: CDR1 MNHNY and CDR2 SVGAGI (reference sequence). This specimen belongs to a study of cytotoxic CD8 clonotypes in ibrutinib-treated CLL. General study results and limits: Public clonotypes showed up rarely, and on treatment they shrank or held steady. Higher clonality was seen at ibrutinib response and a return toward baseline at progression.

The TCR sequence derives from a human donor with chronic lymphocytic leukemia. The input for sequencing was PBMCs, taken after 24 months of ibrutinib treatment. The rearrangement links TRBV6-6 to TRBJ1-5, with D perhaps TRBD1 (5 bases). In nucleotides, the CDR3 is TGTGCCAGCAGTTTCCGGGACGTAAATAGCAATCAGCCCCAGCATTTT. Its translation is CASSFRDVNSNQPQHF.